The rows below give T cell receptor beta chains drawn from one sample of a study of CD8 T cells in Susac syndrome. TCRdb processed the immunoSEQ multiplex PCR reads anew with MiXCR; each CDR3 protein has one entry. The table has approximately 220,000 distinct CDR3 sequences, about 95% seen once; the top ten hold around 0.08%. Sequencing used CD4+ T cells from PBMCs. These receptors all come from a human donor with multiple sclerosis. The CDR3 runs from the conserved cysteine through the conserved F or W. The D gene is left open where the match is weak. For some rows the clone size is stated as once, few or many, or as a class when expanded; others skip it.

TRBJ2-5 - TRBV11-2 TRBD2 TGTGCCAGCAGCTCGGGTAGCGGGGGGGCAGAGACCCAGTACTTC CASSSGSGGAETQYF
TRBJ2-3 - TRBV27 TRBD1 TGTGCCAGCAGTGGGGCAGGGGGCGTGGGTACGCAGTATTTT CASSGAGGVGTQYF
TRBJ1-6 - TRBV30 - TGTGCCTCGGATAACTCCTATAATTCACCCCTCCACTTT CASDNSYNSPLHF
TRBJ1-5 - TRBV15 TRBD1 TGTGCCACCAGCAGGCTGGACAGGGGTGGCCATCGGCCCCAGCATTTT CATSRLDRGGHRPQHF
TRBJ2-3 - TRBV7-2 - TGTGCCAGCAGCTTAAAGGGAAGCACAGATACGCAGTATTTT CASSLKGSTDTQYF
TRBJ2-2 - TRBV12-3/TRBV12-4 - TGTGCCAGCAGTTTGCGGGGTCTCAACACCGGGGAGCTGTTTTTT CASSLRGLNTGELFF
TRBJ2-5 - TRBV30 - TGTGCCTGGAGTGCCCCCAGGACGGAAGAGACCCAGTACTTC CAWSAPRTEETQYF
TRBJ2-2 few TRBV23-1 - TGCGCCAGCAGTCCGGAGAACACCGGGGAGCTGTTTTTT CASSPENTGELFF
TRBJ2-3 once TRBV20-1 - TGCAGTGCTATTACTAGCACAGATACGCAGTATTTT CSAITSTDTQYF
TRBJ2-1 - TRBV29-1 - TGCAGCGTTGAGTGGCAGAGAGAGCAGTTCTTC CSVEWQREQFF
TRBJ1-2 - TRBV29-1 - TGCAGCGTTGATCGGGGGGGCTATGGCTACACCTTC CSVDRGGYGYTF
TRBJ1-1 - TRBV29-1 - TGCAGCGTTGAAGATTACCGGGACACTGAAGCTTTCTTT CSVEDYRDTEAFF
TRBJ1-2 - TRBV10-3 - TGTGCCATCAGTGAGTACGGCCTCGGCTACACCTTC CAISEYGLGYTF
TRBJ2-7 - TRBV12-3/TRBV12-4 - TGTGCCAGCAGTTTCCAGGATCCCTACGAGCAGTACTTC CASSFQDPYEQYF
TRBJ1-2 - TRBV25-1 - TGTGCCAGCAGTGAAAAGTCGAGACATGGCTATGGCTACACCTTC CASSEKSRHGYGYTF
TRBJ2-1 once TRBV7-3 - TGTGCCAGCAGCAGGAACGGGCGGGGGCCGTACAATGAGCAGTTCTTC CASSRNGRGPYNEQFF
TRBJ1-2 - TRBV30 TRBD1 TGTGCCTGGAGTGATGGACAGGCTAACTATGGCTACACCTTC CAWSDGQANYGYTF
TRBJ2-7 - TRBV2 - TGTGCCAGCAGTGAAACGGGGGGCGTTGGCGAGCAGTACTTC CASSETGGVGEQYF
TRBJ2-7 - TRBV29-1 - TGCAGCGTTGAGGCGGCAGTGGCGAGGGAGCAGTACTTC CSVEAAVAREQYF
TRBJ1-2 - TRBV27 TRBD1 TGTGCCAGCAGTCCCCTGGACAGGAATGGCTACACCTTC CASSPLDRNGYTF
TRBJ1-1 - TRBV15 - TGTGCCACCAGCAGAGTCATACAGGAGAACACTGAAGCTTTCTTT CATSRVIQENTEAFF
TRBJ1-6 - TRBV5-6 - TGTGCCAGCAGCCCCGGGGCAAATTCACCCCTCCACTTT CASSPGANSPLHF
TRBJ1-6 - TRBV14 TRBD1 TGTGCCAGCAGCCGACAGGGTTATTCACCCCTCCACTTT CASSRQGYSPLHF
TRBJ2-7 - TRBV19 - TGTGCCAGTAGTTTTTTGGGTTCCTACGAGCAGTACTTC CASSFLGSYEQYF
TRBJ1-6 once TRBV7-9 - TGTGCCAGCAGCTTAGCCAGCTCGCAGTCACCCCTCCACTTT CASSLASSQSPLHF
TRBJ2-1 - TRBV12-3/TRBV12-4 - TGTGCCAGCAGTTTAAGATTTGTAAATGAGCAGTTCTTC CASSLRFVNEQFF
TRBJ2-7 - TRBV5-4 TRBD2 TGTGCCAGCAGCCCCAATCGCCGGGGGGGCTACGAGCAGTACTTC CASSPNRRGGYEQYF